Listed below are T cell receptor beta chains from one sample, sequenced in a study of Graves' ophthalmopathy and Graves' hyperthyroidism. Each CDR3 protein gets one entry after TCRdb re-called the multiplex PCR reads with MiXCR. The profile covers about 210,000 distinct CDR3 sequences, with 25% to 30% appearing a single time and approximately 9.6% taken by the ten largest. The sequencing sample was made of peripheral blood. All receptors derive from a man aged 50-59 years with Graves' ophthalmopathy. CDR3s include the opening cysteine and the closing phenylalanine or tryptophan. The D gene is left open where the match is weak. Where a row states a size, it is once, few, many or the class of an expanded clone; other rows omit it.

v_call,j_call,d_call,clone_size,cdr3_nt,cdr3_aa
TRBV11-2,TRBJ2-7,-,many,TGTGCCAGCAGCTTAGATCTTGGCGTGCAGTACTTC,CASSLDLGVQYF
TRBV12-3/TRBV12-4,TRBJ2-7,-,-,TGTGCCAGCACCCACTTCCGGGACCGTAACGAGCAGTACTTC,CASTHFRDRNEQYF
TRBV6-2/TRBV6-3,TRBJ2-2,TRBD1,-,TGTGCCAGCAGGGGGACAGGGATGAACACCGGGGAGCTGTTTTTT,CASRGTGMNTGELFF
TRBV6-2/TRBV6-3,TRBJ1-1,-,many,TGTGCCAGCAGCCGTCCGGTCGGGGTCGGTTACGGGGCTTTCTTT,CASSRPVGVGYGAFF
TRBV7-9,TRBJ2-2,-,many,TGTGCCAGCAGGCAATCGACAGGGAACACCGGGGAGCTGTTTTTT,CASRQSTGNTGELFF
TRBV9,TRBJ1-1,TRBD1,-,TGTGCCAGCAGCGTAATACAGGGGATGAACACTGAAGCTTTCTTT,CASSVIQGMNTEAFF
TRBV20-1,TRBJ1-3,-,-,TGCAGTGCTAGGGAGGGAACAAACACCATATATTTT,CSAREGTNTIYF
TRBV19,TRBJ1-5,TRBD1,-,TGTGCCAGTAGTATAACAGGGGCCCATAATCAGCCCCAGCATTTT,CASSITGAHNQPQHF
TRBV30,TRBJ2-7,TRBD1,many,TGTGCCAGCCCCGGGGACAGGGGCTACGAGCAGTACTTC,CASPGDRGYEQYF
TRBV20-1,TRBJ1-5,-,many,TGCAGTGCTAGAGATCCCCGAGGTGGCAATCAGCCCCAGCATTTT,CSARDPRGGNQPQHF
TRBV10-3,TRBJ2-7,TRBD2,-,TGTGCCATCAGAGAGGACGGGGGGAACGAGCAGTACTTC,CAIREDGGNEQYF
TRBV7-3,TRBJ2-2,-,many,TGTGCCAGCAGTGAATACACCGGGGAGCTGTTTTTT,CASSEYTGELFF
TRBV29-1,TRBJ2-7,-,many,TGCAGCGTTAAAAGCTCCCCCTACGAGCAGTACTTC,CSVKSSPYEQYF
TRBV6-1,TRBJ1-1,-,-,TGTGCCAGCAGACGAGGGAAGATGAACACTGAAGCTTTCTTT,CASRRGKMNTEAFF
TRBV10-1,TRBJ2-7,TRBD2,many,TGCGCCAGCACTACGGGACTAGCGGGTGGTACCGGGGGCTACGAGCAGTACTTC,CASTTGLAGGTGGYEQYF
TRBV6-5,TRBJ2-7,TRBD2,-,TGTGCCAGCAGTTACTCCTCGGCTAGCGGGAGTTCCTACGAGCAGTACTTC,CASSYSSASGSSYEQYF
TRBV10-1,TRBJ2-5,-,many,TGCGCCAGCAGTGACGAGCCCTATCCGGAGGGGGGAGAGACCCAGTACTTC,CASSDEPYPEGGETQYF
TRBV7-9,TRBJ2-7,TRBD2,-,TGTGCCAGCAGCTCAAGCGGGGGCGGGCAGTACTTC,CASSSSGGGQYF
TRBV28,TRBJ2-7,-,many,TGTGCCAGCAGCCTCAGGGAGGCGGACGAGCAGTACTTC,CASSLREADEQYF
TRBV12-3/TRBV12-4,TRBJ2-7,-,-,TGTGCCAGCAGTTGGATTGGGGACGAGCAGTACTTC,CASSWIGDEQYF
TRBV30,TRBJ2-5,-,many,TGTGCCTGGAGGGGAGGCGGGGCGGTGGAGACCCAGTACTTC,CAWRGGGAVETQYF
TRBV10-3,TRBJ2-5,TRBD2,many,TGTGCCATCCGGGGGGGAGTACAAGAGACCCAGTACTTC,CAIRGGVQETQYF
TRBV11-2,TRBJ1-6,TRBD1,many,TGTGCCAGCAGCCAACGGACAGGTTCGGGACCACCCCTCCACTTT,CASSQRTGSGPPLHF
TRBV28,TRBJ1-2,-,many,TGTGCCAGCATAACCACGACTCTGGGCTATGGCTACACCTTC,CASITTTLGYGYTF
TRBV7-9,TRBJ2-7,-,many,TGTGCCAGCAGCTTAATCGCTAGCTACGAGCAGTACTTC,CASSLIASYEQYF
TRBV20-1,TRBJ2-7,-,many,TGCAGTGCTAGCCAACTAGACTCCTACGAGCAGTACTTC,CSASQLDSYEQYF
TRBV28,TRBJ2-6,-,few,TGTGCCAGCAGCCAAGGTTCCTCTGGGGCCAACGTCCTGACTTTC,CASSQGSSGANVLTF
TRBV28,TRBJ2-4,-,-,TGTGCCAGCAGTTCCGCAGCGCTAGCCAAAAACATTCAGTACTTC,CASSSAALAKNIQYF
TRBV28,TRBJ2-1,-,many,TGTGCCAGCAGTCCGGACGGGAGCTCCTACAATGAGCAGTTCTTC,CASSPDGSSYNEQFF
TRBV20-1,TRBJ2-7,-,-,TGCAGTGCTAGAGATTACACCCCAGGGGAGCAGTACTTC,CSARDYTPGEQYF
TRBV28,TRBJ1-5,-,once,TGTGCCAGCAGTTTCTGGGGCCGGTACAATCAGCCCCAGCATTTT,CASSFWGRYNQPQHF
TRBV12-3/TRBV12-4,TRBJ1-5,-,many,TGTGCCAGCAGCCCCCGGAGTCTGTGGCAGCCCCAGCATTTT,CASSPRSLWQPQHF
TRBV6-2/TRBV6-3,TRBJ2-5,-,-,TGTGCCAGCGAAACGGCGCGACTAGGGGAGACCCAGTACTTC,CASETARLGETQYF
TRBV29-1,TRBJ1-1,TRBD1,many,TGCAGCGTTGAAGGAGGGGGCACTGAAGCTTCCTTT,CSVEGGGTEASF
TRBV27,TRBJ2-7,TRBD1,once,TGTGCCAGCAGTAGCCGGGACAGCGAGCAGTACTTC,CASSSRDSEQYF
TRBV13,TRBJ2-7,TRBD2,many,TGTGCCAGCAGCATTACTAGCGGGAGAAGAGGTGAGCAGTACTTC,CASSITSGRRGEQYF
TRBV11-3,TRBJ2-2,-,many,TGTGCCAGCAGCTTTAGCGACACCGGGGAGCTGTTTTTT,CASSFSDTGELFF
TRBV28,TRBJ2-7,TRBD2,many,TGTGCCAGCAGTTCGGTTACCGGGACTAGCGGGGTCATCTACGAGCAGTACTTC,CASSSVTGTSGVIYEQYF
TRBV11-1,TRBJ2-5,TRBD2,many,TGTGCCAGCAGCAAAACTAGCGGGAGGGCCGGTGAGACCCAGTACTTC,CASSKTSGRAGETQYF
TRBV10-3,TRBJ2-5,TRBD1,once,TGTGCCATATTGGGACAGTACCAAGAGACCCAGTACTTC,CAILGQYQETQYF
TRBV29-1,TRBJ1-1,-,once,TGCAGCGTGACCGTGAACACTGAAGCTTTCTTT,CSVTVNTEAFF
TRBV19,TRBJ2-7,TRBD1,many,TGTGCCAGTAGTATCACAGGGGTCGAGCAGTACTTC,CASSITGVEQYF
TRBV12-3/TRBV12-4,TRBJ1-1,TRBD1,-,TGTGCCAGCAGTTTAGCGGGAGGGACAGCTGAAGCTTTCTTT,CASSLAGGTAEAFF
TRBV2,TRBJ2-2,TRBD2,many,TGTGCCAGCTTCCTCTCCGGGACTAGCGGGAGAGGGGAGCTGTTTTTT,CASFLSGTSGRGELFF
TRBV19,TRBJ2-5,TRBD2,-,TGTGCCAGTATGAAGCGGGGGATAGAGACCCAGTACTTC,CASMKRGIETQYF
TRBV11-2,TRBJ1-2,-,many,TGTGCCAGCAGCTCAATTACCGGGACGGAAGCGGACTATGGCTACACCTTC,CASSSITGTEADYGYTF
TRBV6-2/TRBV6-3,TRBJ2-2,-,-,TGTGCCAGCAGTACCTGGCTGGACAGCCGGGGGAGCACCGGGGAGCTGTTTTTT,CASSTWLDSRGSTGELFF
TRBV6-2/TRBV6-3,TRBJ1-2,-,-,TGTGCCAGCAGTTACTCCCTGGACAGCCTGCAGGGCTACACCTTC,CASSYSLDSLQGYTF
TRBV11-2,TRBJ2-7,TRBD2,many,TGTGCCAGCAGCTTCTACGGGGGGGCCGCCTACGAGCAGTACTTC,CASSFYGGAAYEQYF
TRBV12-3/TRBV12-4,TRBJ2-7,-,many,TGTGCCAGCAGTCCGAAGACTGGATTTGGCTCCTACGAGCAGTACTTC,CASSPKTGFGSYEQYF